This T cell receptor beta chain came from a study of shared clonotypes between healthy human individuals. A word on this clone: Other DNA sequences in this sample translate to the same CDR3.

This table comes from immunoSEQ multiplex PCR, and its TCRdb copy is limited to in-frame clones, with some not included. There are a few hundred thousand clones in the sample; 90% to 97% occur only once, and around 0.29% lies in the top ten. What was sequenced was memory CD8+ T cells sorted from blood. Specified subset: CD45RO+ cells pooled with CCR7-negative TemRA cells. The clonotype was recovered from a young man in good health.

The CDR3 here is CASSLTSGQETQYF. In DNA form, the CDR3 reads TGTGCCAGCAGCTTGACTAGCGGACAAGAGACCCAGTACTTC. V gene TRBV11-2 combines with J gene TRBJ2-5; 9 nucleotides align to TRBD2. Germline loops: CDR1 SGHAT, CDR2 FQNNGV. With V trimmed by 3 bases and J by 2 bases, 1 base remained unmatched. The CDR3 has 14 residues.